A single sample is the source of the 10 T cell receptor beta chains below, sequenced in a study of T cell changes during pregnancy in multiple sclerosis. Here immunoSEQ multiplex PCR was the method, and the copy in TCRdb shows in-frame clones only, minus some. This sample carries tens of thousands of clones, around 94% of them seen once, and the ten largest clones take 2%. Sequencing was performed on peripheral blood, taken in the third trimester of pregnancy. Source of these receptors: a female donor in good health, enrolled as a control in a pregnancy study.

The rearrangement joins TRBV6-6 to TRBJ2-3; 8 bases fit TRBD1. The germline CDR1 and CDR2 sequences are MNHNY and SVGAGI (reference sequence). The CDR3 is made up of 13 amino acids. After removal of 6 bases from V and 5 bases from J, the junction contained 4 bases not matched to a gene. This CDR3 reads CASRDRGRDTQYF. CDR3 coding DNA: TGTGCCAGCAGAGACAGGGGAAGAGATACGCAGTATTTT.

V and J are TRBV5-1 and TRBJ2-7; weak D call: TRBD2 (6 bases). V lost 1 base and J lost 6, with 8 bases in between. This CDR3 has 12 amino acids. Germline V lookup: CDR1 SGHRS, CDR2 YFSETQ. In DNA form, the CDR3 reads TGCGCCAGCAGCTTGCCGGAGGGCGAGCAGTACTTC. It codes for CASSLPEGEQYF.

The chain joins TRBV4-2 to TRBJ1-1, with 7 bases identical to TRBD1. Germline CDR1 LGHNA, CDR2 YNFKEQ. This CDR3 spans 17 amino acids. The ends lost 0 bases at V and 3 bases at J; junction bases unmatched: 10. In nucleotides, the CDR3 is TGTGCCAGCAGCCAAGAAGAGGGGGCGAGGGTAGACACTGAAGCTTTCTTT. It is translated as CASSQEEGARVDTEAFF.

J is TRBJ1-3 and V is TRBV14; no firm D call. CDR1 is SGHDN, CDR2 FVKESK, per germline. V was pared by 1 base and J by 0 bases, with 13 bases between. The CDR3 length is 17 residues. In DNA form, the CDR3 reads TGTGCCAGCAGCCAAGTTGGCAGGACTATCTCTGGAAACACCATATATTTT. This sequence encodes CASSQVGRTISGNTIYF.

This clone was seen once. J is TRBJ1-2 and V is TRBV13; tentatively, D is TRBD1 (5 bases). CDR3 length: 13 residues. Per the germline V gene, CDR1 is PRHDT and CDR2 is FYEKMQ (reference sequence). V was cut by 1 base and J by 7 bases, with 10 bases left in between. The DNA of the CDR3 is TGTGCCAGCAGCTTAGCAGGGCGCGCTGGCTACACCTTC. Its translation is CASSLAGRAGYTF. The full variable domain, in which reference TRBV13 and TRBJ1-2 provide the parts outside the CDR3, is AAGVIQSPRHLIKEKRETATLKCYPIPRHDTVYWYQQGPGQDPQFLISFYEKMQSDKGSIPDRFSAQQFSDYHSELNMSSLELGDSALYFCASSLAGRAGYTFGSGTRLTVV.

This chain joins TRBV29-1 and TRBJ2-1; TRBD1 matches at 9 bases. This CDR3 spans 17 amino acids. V shed 7 bases, J shed 9 bases, and the junction held 22 bases outside the gene matches. CDR1 and CDR2 from the germline V gene are SQVTM and ANQGSEA. CDR3 coding DNA: TGCAGCGCTTCCCGGGACAGGGAAATTTGGGAGGGTGGTGAGCAGTTCTTC. Protein sequence: CSASRDREIWEGGEQFF.

The rearrangement uses TRBV7-9 and TRBJ2-7; TRBD2 might be the D (5 bases). CDR1 and CDR2 (germline): SEHNR, FQNEAQ (reference sequence). Trimming shortened V by 1 base and J by 0 bases, and 13 bases separated the two germline ends. This CDR3 has 16 residues. The DNA of the CDR3 is TGTGCCAGCAGCTTAGGTGGCGGGCTAAGCTCCTACGAGCAGTACTTC. This codes for CASSLGGGLSSYEQYF.

The chain links TRBV7-2 to TRBJ2-3; D perhaps matches TRBD2 (6 bases). Trimming took off 5 bases at V and 4 bases at J, with 13 bases between the two ends. This CDR3 is built from 14 residues. Germline assignment: CDR1 SGHTA and CDR2 FQGNSA. The CDR3 sequence is CASSTRLVPDTQYF. The CDR3 DNA sequence: TGTGCCAGCAGCACTAGACTAGTCCCAGATACGCAGTATTTT.

CDR3 in amino acids: CASSYSVQSTNSPLHF. The CDR3 DNA reads as TGTGCCAGCAGTTACTCCGTACAGTCTACCAATTCACCCCTCCACTTT. The rearrangement links TRBV6-5 to TRBJ1-6, with D hard to call. From germline, CDR1 is MNHEY and CDR2 SVGAGI. The CDR3 runs to 16 residues. Deletions cut 0 bases from V and 7 bases from J, with 13 bases between.

V is TRBV5-5 and J is TRBJ2-5, with D possibly matching TRBD2 (6 bases). The CDR3 runs 12 residues. Germline CDR1 SGHKS, CDR2 YYEKEE (reference sequence). The V gene lost 6 bases and the J gene lost 5 bases, with 11 bases spanning the gap. CDR3 in DNA: TGTGCCAGCACCCCGGCGGGGGAGACCCAGTACTTC. This codes for CASTPAGETQYF.